This is a list of T cell receptor beta chains from one sample in a study of blood T cell repertoires in COVID-19. Sequencing used immunoSEQ multiplex PCR; TCRdb keeps in-frame clones, though not all of them. The sample lists about 250,000 clones, around 88% occurring once. Source material: peripheral blood. Receptors originate from a man of 80 years or more with acute or convalescent COVID-19. The CDR3 runs from the conserved cysteine through the conserved F or W. A D gene is named only where the DNA matches it firmly. Rows may omit the clone size; those that give it use once, few, many or a size class.

cdr3_nt: TGTGCCAGCAGTCCCCTGGCGGACAACTTGACGGGCAATCAGCCCCAGCATTTT
cdr3_aa: CASSPLADNLTGNQPQHF
d_call: .
clone_size: .
j_call: TRBJ1-5
v_call: TRBV27

cdr3_nt: TGTGCCAGTAGTGGAGGGCCCTCCCGAGACTCCTACAATGAGCAGTTCTTC
cdr3_aa: CASSGGPSRDSYNEQFF
d_call: .
clone_size: .
j_call: TRBJ2-1
v_call: TRBV19

cdr3_nt: TGTGCCAGCAGCCAAGATTGGGCCAGGGGGTCCTACGAGCAGTACTTC
cdr3_aa: CASSQDWARGSYEQYF
d_call: TRBD1
clone_size: .
j_call: TRBJ2-7
v_call: TRBV3-1/TRBV3-2

cdr3_nt: TGTGCCTCTTCAGCGGGAGGCCTTAGCACAGATACGCAGTATTTT
cdr3_aa: CASSAGGLSTDTQYF
d_call: TRBD2
clone_size: .
j_call: TRBJ2-3
v_call: TRBV28

cdr3_nt: TGTGCCAGCAGTGTGAGGCAGGGGGTATTCGGGGAGCTGTTTTTT
cdr3_aa: CASSVRQGVFGELFF
d_call: TRBD1
clone_size: .
j_call: TRBJ2-2
v_call: TRBV2

cdr3_nt: TGTGCCAGCAGCTTAGCGAGGGCTAGCGGGAGTTACGAGCAGTACTTC
cdr3_aa: CASSLARASGSYEQYF
d_call: TRBD2
clone_size: .
j_call: TRBJ2-7
v_call: TRBV7-2

cdr3_nt: TGTGCCAGTAGTATAGGAGGAAAGGGGGCGAACACTGAAGCTTTCTTT
cdr3_aa: CASSIGGKGANTEAFF
d_call: TRBD1
clone_size: .
j_call: TRBJ1-1
v_call: TRBV19

cdr3_nt: TGCGCCAGCAGCCCCTCATCCTCCGGGACAGAAAATCAGCCCCAGCATTTT
cdr3_aa: CASSPSSSGTENQPQHF
d_call: TRBD1
clone_size: .
j_call: TRBJ1-5
v_call: TRBV4-1

cdr3_nt: TGTGCCAGCAGCTTAGATTGGGGGGAACTCACTGAAGCTTTCTTT
cdr3_aa: CASSLDWGELTEAFF
d_call: .
clone_size: .
j_call: TRBJ1-1
v_call: TRBV11-2

cdr3_nt: TGTGCCAGCAGCCCACAGGGGACAGACACCGGGGAGCTGTTTTTT
cdr3_aa: CASSPQGTDTGELFF
d_call: TRBD1
clone_size: .
j_call: TRBJ2-2
v_call: TRBV11-3

cdr3_nt: TGCGCCAGCAGTGACTCGGGACTCGGGGTGACCGGACGTCCCACAGATACGCAGTATTTT
cdr3_aa: CASSDSGLGVTGRPTDTQYF
d_call: .
clone_size: .
j_call: TRBJ2-3
v_call: TRBV10-1

cdr3_nt: TGTGCCAGCAGTGACTCTTGGACACAAAACACTGAAGCTTTCTTT
cdr3_aa: CASSDSWTQNTEAFF
d_call: .
clone_size: .
j_call: TRBJ1-1
v_call: TRBV6-5

cdr3_nt: TGTGCCAGCACGGACAGGGGAAGATATGGCTACACCTTC
cdr3_aa: CASTDRGRYGYTF
d_call: TRBD1
clone_size: .
j_call: TRBJ1-2
v_call: TRBV28

cdr3_nt: TGCGCCAGCTCCCCCCGGACAGCCTCTGCGAACTACGAGCAGTACTTC
cdr3_aa: CASSPRTASANYEQYF
d_call: .
clone_size: .
j_call: TRBJ2-7
v_call: TRBV5-1

cdr3_nt: TGTGCCAGCAGCTCGGACAGGGGGTTAACAGATACGCAGTATTTT
cdr3_aa: CASSSDRGLTDTQYF
d_call: TRBD1
clone_size: .
j_call: TRBJ2-3
v_call: TRBV5-4

cdr3_nt: TGTGCCAGCAGTGAAGCGCCCCTTAGCACGCGGGGCTACACCTTC
cdr3_aa: CASSEAPLSTRGYTF
d_call: .
clone_size: .
j_call: TRBJ1-2
v_call: TRBV2

cdr3_nt: TGCGCCAGCAGCACTAGACTAGCGGGGCGAGAGACCCAGTACTTC
cdr3_aa: CASSTRLAGRETQYF
d_call: TRBD2
clone_size: once
j_call: TRBJ2-5
v_call: TRBV5-1

cdr3_nt: TGTGCCAGTATGGGACAGGCCGGAGGTGAAAAACTGTTTTTT
cdr3_aa: CASMGQAGGEKLFF
d_call: TRBD1
clone_size: .
j_call: TRBJ1-4
v_call: TRBV19